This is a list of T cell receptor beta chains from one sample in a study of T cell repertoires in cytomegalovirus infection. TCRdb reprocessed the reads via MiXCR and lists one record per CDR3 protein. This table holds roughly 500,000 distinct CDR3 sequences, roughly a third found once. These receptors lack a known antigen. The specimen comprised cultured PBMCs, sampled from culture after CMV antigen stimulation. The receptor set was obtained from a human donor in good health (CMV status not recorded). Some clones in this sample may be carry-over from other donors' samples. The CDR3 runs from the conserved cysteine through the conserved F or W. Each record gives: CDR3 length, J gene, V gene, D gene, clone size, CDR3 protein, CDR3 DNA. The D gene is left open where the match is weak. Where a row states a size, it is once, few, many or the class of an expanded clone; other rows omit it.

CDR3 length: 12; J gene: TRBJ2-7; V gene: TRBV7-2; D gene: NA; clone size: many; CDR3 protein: CASSVTSNEQYF; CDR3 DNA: TGTGCCAGCAGCGTAACTAGCAACGAGCAGTACTTC
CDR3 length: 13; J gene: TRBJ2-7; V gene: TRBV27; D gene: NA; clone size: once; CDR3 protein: CASSHGLSYEQYF; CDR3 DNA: TGTGCCAGCAGCCACGGACTTTCCTACGAGCAGTACTTC
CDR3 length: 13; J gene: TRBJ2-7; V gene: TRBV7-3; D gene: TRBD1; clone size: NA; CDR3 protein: CASSPTGGGVQYF; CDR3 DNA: TGTGCCAGCAGTCCGACAGGGGGCGGGGTGCAGTACTTC
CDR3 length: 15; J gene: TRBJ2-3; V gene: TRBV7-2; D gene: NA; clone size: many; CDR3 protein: CASSQGEGARDTQYF; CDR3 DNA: TGTGCCAGCAGCCAGGGAGAAGGGGCACGAGATACGCAGTATTTT
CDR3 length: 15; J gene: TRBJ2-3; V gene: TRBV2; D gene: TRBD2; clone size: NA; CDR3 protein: CASSRLATRTDTQYF; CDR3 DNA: TGTGCCAGCAGTCGACTAGCAACGCGCACAGATACGCAGTATTTT
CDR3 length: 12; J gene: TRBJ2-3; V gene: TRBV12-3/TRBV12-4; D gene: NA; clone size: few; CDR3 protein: CASSFTGDTQYF; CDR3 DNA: TGTGCCAGCAGTTTCACCGGAGATACGCAGTATTTT
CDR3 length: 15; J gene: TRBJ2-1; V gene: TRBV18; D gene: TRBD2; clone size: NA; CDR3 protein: CASSPQLAGLHEQFF; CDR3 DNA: TGTGCCAGCTCACCCCAACTAGCGGGACTCCATGAGCAGTTCTTC
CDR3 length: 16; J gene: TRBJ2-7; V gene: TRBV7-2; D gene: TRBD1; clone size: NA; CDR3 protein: CASSSYPAGGNDEQYF; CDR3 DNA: TGTGCCAGCAGCTCATACCCGGCAGGGGGCAACGACGAGCAGTACTTC
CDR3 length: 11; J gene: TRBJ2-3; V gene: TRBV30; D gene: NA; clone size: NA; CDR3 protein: CAWEGTDTQYF; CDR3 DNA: TGTGCCTGGGAGGGGACAGATACGCAGTATTTT
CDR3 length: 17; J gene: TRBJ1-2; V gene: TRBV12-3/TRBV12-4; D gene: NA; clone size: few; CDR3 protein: CASSLPGTNPEYHGYTF; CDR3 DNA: TGTGCCAGCAGTTTGCCCGGGACAAATCCCGAATACCATGGCTACACCTTC
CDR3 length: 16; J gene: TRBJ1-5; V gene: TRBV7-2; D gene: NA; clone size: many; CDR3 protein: CASSLVGSSSNQPQHF; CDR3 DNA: TGTGCCAGCAGCTTAGTAGGCAGTTCGAGCAATCAGCCCCAGCATTTT
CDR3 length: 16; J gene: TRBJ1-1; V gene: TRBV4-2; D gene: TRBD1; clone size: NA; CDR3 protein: CASSQELGTGNTEAFF; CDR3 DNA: TGTGCCAGCAGCCAAGAATTGGGGACAGGCAACACTGAAGCTTTCTTT
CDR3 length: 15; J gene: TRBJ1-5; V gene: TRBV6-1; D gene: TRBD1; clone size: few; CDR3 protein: CASRPQGARGQPQHF; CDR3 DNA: TGTGCCAGCAGGCCACAGGGGGCTAGGGGTCAGCCCCAGCATTTT
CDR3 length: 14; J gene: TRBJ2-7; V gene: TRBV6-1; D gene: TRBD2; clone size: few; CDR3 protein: CASSARREGYEQYF; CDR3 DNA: TGTGCCAGCAGTGCGAGGCGGGAGGGCTACGAGCAGTACTTC
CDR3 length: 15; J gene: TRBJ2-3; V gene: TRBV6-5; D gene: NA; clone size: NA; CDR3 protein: CASSYRGASTDTQYF; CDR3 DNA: TGTGCCAGCAGTTACCGGGGGGCTAGCACAGATACGCAGTATTTT
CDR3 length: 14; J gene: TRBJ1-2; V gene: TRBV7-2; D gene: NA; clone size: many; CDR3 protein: CASSRRAPNYGYTF; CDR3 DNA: TGTGCCAGCAGCCGGCGGGCCCCCAACTATGGCTACACCTTC
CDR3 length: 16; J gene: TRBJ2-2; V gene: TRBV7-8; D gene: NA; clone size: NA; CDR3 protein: CASSLYSGDHTGELFF; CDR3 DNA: TGTGCCAGCAGCTTATACAGCGGAGATCACACCGGGGAGCTGTTTTTT
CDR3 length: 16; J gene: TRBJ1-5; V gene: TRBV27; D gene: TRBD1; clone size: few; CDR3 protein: CASSATGSYSNQPQHF; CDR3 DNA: TGTGCCAGCAGTGCGACAGGGAGCTATAGCAATCAGCCCCAGCATTTT
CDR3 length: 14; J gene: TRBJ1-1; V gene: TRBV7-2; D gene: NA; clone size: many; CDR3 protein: CASSNGQRNTEAFF; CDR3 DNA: TGTGCCAGCAGCAACGGACAGAGGAACACTGAAGCTTTCTTT
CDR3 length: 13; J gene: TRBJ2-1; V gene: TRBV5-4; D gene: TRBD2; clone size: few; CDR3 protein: CATAPGGNNEQFF; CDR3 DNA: TGTGCCACCGCCCCGGGGGGGAACAATGAGCAGTTCTTC
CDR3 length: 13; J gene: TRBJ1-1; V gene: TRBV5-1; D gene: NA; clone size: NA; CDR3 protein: CASSRDWGPEAFF; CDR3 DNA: TGCGCCAGCAGCCGAGATTGGGGGCCAGAAGCTTTCTTT
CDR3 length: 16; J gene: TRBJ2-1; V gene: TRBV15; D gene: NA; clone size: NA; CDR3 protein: CATSTVVEGGWNEQFF; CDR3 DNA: TGTGCCACCAGCACCGTAGTAGAAGGGGGATGGAATGAGCAGTTCTTC
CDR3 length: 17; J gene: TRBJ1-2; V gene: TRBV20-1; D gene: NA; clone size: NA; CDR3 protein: CSARDLDFYRTNYGYTF; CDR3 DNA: TGCAGTGCTAGAGATTTGGACTTCTATAGGACTAACTATGGCTACACCTTC